This T cell receptor (beta chain) came from a study of T-cell reconstitution after alpha-beta-depleted transplantation in children. Unique molecular identifiers were built into the TCRbeta library. Each CDR3 protein gets one entry after TCRdb re-called the PCR reads with MiXCR. Of about 400,000 distinct CDR3 sequences in the sample, around 20% were seen once. The sample was PBMCs from the stem cell graft donor, taken from the stem cell graft. This receptor was taken from a human donor who donated a stem cell graft to a child with acute myeloid leukemia.

CDR3 bases: TGTGCCACCTTAATTTTTACAGGGTTCGGCGGGGAGCTGTTTTTT. As protein: CATLIFTGFGGELFF. V gene TRBV24-1 combines with J gene TRBJ2-2, with D perhaps TRBD1 (6 bases). The CDR3 spans 15 residues. The V gene's germline CDR1 is KGHDR and CDR2 SFDVKD. Trimming removed 9 bases from V and 7 bases from J, with 20 bases in between.